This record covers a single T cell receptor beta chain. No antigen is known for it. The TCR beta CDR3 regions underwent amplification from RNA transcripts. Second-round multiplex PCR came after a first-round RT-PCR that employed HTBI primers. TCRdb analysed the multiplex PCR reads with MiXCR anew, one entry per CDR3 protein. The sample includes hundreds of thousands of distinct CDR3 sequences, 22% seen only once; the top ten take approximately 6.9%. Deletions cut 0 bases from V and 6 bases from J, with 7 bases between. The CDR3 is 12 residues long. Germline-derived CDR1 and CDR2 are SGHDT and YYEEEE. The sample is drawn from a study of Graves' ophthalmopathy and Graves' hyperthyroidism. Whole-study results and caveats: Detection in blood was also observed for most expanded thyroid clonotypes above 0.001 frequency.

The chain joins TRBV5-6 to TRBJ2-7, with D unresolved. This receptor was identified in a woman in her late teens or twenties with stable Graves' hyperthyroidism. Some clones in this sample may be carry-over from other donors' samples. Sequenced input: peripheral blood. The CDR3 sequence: CASSLVPGEQYF. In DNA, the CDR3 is TGTGCCAGCAGCTTGGTTCCCGGCGAGCAGTACTTC.